Presented here are 25 T cell receptor beta chains from one specimen sequenced in a study of shared clonotypes between healthy human individuals (dated by TCRdb to 2018 to 2020). Library preparation used the immunoSEQ multiplex PCR assay. TCRdb took over this immuneACCESS table, retaining in-frame rearrangements with V and J assigned. Such tables are incomplete; in checked studies, under half of the missing clones stem from an unresolved V gene, and the remainder is unexplained. The sample profile shows 950,000 to 1,300,000 clones; 60% to 80% of them were found once. The ten most abundant clones make up over 1.3% of the sample. Sequencing input: memory CD4+ T cells sorted from blood. Interpreted using the paper, the cell subset or site label stands for: CD45RA-negative fraction. The receptors stem from a man aged 18 to 30 in good health.

This chain uses TRBV5-1 with TRBJ2-5; D uncertain. CDR3 length equals 14 residues. The V gene's germline CDR1 is SGHRS and CDR2 YFSETQ. V lost 3 bases and J lost 1, with 10 bases in between. This chain's CDR3 is CASSSESVQETQYF. The CDR3 DNA reads as TGCGCCAGCAGCTCCGAATCAGTCCAAGAGACCCAGTACTTC.

This clone was seen a single time. The V and J genes are TRBV19 and TRBJ2-1, with unresolved D. The CDR3 has 16 amino acids. V was clipped by 6 bases and J by 0 bases, with 15 bases between them. CDR1 LNHDA and CDR2 SQIVND come from the germline V gene (reference sequence). The CDR3 sequence is CASSNRELSSYNEQFF. DNA for the CDR3: TGTGCCAGTAGCAACCGAGAGTTAAGCTCCTACAATGAGCAGTTCTTC.

This clone was picked up a small number of times. This sequence joins TRBV7-9 and TRBJ1-2; 9 bases are a match to TRBD1. The germline V gene encodes CDR1 SEHNR and CDR2 FQNEAQ (reference sequence). The junction had 7 bases not matched to a gene; V was cut back by 4 bases and J by 7 bases. CDR3 size: 14 residues. CDR3 protein: CASSSPDRGTGYTF. The DNA for the CDR3 is TGTGCCAGCAGCTCGCCGGACAGGGGAACTGGCTACACCTTC.

This clone appeared once. The chain has TRBV30 and TRBJ1-2; D possibly corresponds to TRBD1 (5 bases). Germline CDR1 reads GTSNPN; CDR2 reads SVGIG (reference sequence). Trimming removed 5 bases from V and 2 bases from J, with 18 bases in between. The CDR3 loop spans 15 amino acids. The CDR3 here is CAWGHSGRVNYGYTF. The DNA of the CDR3 is TGTGCCTGGGGCCATTCTGGCAGGGTAAACTATGGCTACACCTTC.

Here the CDR3 DNA reads TGTGCCAGCAGATTAAGTGGCCCAGGGGGCATCGAGCAGTACTTC. It yields the protein CASRLSGPGGIEQYF. V is TRBV6-5 and J is TRBJ2-7, with 8 bases that match TRBD1. Unmatched junction bases numbered 13, after V lost 6 bases and J lost 6 bases. Germline assignment: CDR1 MNHEY and CDR2 SVGAGI. This CDR3 has 15 residues.

The genes are TRBV29-1 and TRBJ2-5; D not certain. The length of the CDR3 is 13 residues. Germline V gene lookup returns CDR1 SQVTM and CDR2 ANQGSEA. The germline V and J ends were trimmed by 4 bases and 5 bases, with 14 bases remaining between them. In DNA, the CDR3 is TGCAGCGTTGCAGGAACCCTTTCGGAGACCCAGTACTTC. Translating gives CSVAGTLSETQYF. Combining the CDR3 with reference TRBV29-1 and TRBJ2-5 gives the whole variable domain SAVISQKPSRDICQRGTSLTIQCQVDSQVTMMFWYRQQPGQSLTLIATANQGSEATYESGFVIDKFPISRPNLTFSTLTVSNMSPEDSSIYLCSVAGTLSETQYFGPGTRLLVL.

The J gene is TRBJ2-7, the V gene TRBV5-4; 11 bases line up with TRBD1. Germline V CDR1 and CDR2: SGHNT, YYREEE (reference sequence). This CDR3 contains 15 residues. With V trimmed by 4 bases and J by 2 bases, 5 bases remained unmatched. As DNA, the CDR3 is TGTGCCAGCAGCGATGCGGGACAGGGGGCCTACGAGCAGTACTTC. It encodes CASSDAGQGAYEQYF.

This sequence joins TRBV5-1 and TRBJ2-6; TRBD1 aligns across 12 bases. This CDR3 has 19 residues. The ends lost 4 bases at V and 1 base at J; junction bases unmatched: 9. CDR1 SGHRS and CDR2 YFSETQ come from the germline V gene. The CDR3 reads CASSTQGTGGPSGANVLTF. In DNA form, the CDR3 reads TGCGCCAGCAGCACCCAAGGGACAGGGGGCCCATCTGGGGCCAACGTCCTGACTTTC.

The chain recombines TRBV18 with TRBJ2-3; D possibly matches TRBD1 or TRBD2 (5 bases each). Germline V gene data show CDR1 as KGHSH and CDR2 as LQKENI. This CDR3 is 15 amino acids long. Deletions cut 6 bases from V and 0 bases from J, with 13 bases between. The DNA for the CDR3 is TGTGCCAGCTCGTCCAACTGGGGGAGCACAGATACGCAGTATTTT. Translated: CASSSNWGSTDTQYF. The variable domain in full, with the rest retrieved from reference TRBV18 and TRBJ2-3, is NAGVMQNPRHLVRRRGQEARLRCSPMKGHSHVYWYRQLPEEGLKFMVYLQKENIIDESGMPKERFSAEFPKEGPSILRIQQVVRGDSAAYFCASSSNWGSTDTQYFGPGTRLTVL.

This rearrangement joins TRBV10-1 to TRBJ2-2; D is perhaps TRBD2 (6 bases). Germline CDR1 is WNHNN and CDR2 is SYGVQD (reference sequence). This CDR3 region has 14 residues. V was shortened by 3 bases and J by 4 bases, with 9 bases between the two germline ends. CDR3 DNA: TGCGCCAGCAGTGATGCGGGGTTCACCGGGGAGCTGTTTTTT. The encoded protein is CASSDAGFTGELFF.

V usage is TRBV4-3 and J usage is TRBJ2-7; 10 bases align to TRBD2. This CDR3 has 15 amino acids. The V gene end was trimmed by 3 bases and the J gene end by 3 bases; junction bases not matched to a gene: 5. Per the germline V gene, CDR1 is LGHNA and CDR2 is YSLEER. CDR3 sequence reads: CASSQSSGSFYEQYF. The CDR3 DNA sequence: TGCGCCAGCAGCCAGTCTAGCGGGAGTTTCTACGAGCAGTACTTC.

The gene calls are TRBV6-5 and TRBJ2-3, with 9 bases matching TRBD1. Germline lookup yields CDR1 MNHEY and CDR2 SVGAGI. CDR3 length equals 16 residues. V trimming: 4 bases; J trimming: 3 bases; junction bases outside the gene matches: 8. CDR3 in amino acids: CASSSGQGERTDTQYF. The CDR3 bases are TGTGCCAGCAGTTCGGGACAGGGCGAGAGGACAGATACGCAGTATTTT.

CDR3 protein: CASSSRTQEKLFF. Written as DNA, the CDR3 is TGTGCCAGCAGCTCCCGGACACAGGAAAAACTGTTTTTT. This rearrangement joins TRBV6-6 to TRBJ1-4, with D tentatively TRBD1 (5 bases). This CDR3 contains 13 residues. Germline values: CDR1 MNHNY, CDR2 SVGAGI (reference sequence). Deletions cut 6 bases from V and 8 bases from J, with 13 bases between.

V usage is TRBV7-2 and J usage is TRBJ2-1; possible D gene TRBD2, 6 bases. Germline V lookup: CDR1 SGHTA, CDR2 FQGNSA. CDR3 length: 14 amino acids. Deletions cut 5 bases from V and 7 bases from J, with 15 bases between. This chain's CDR3 is CASSPPNGGNEQFF. The DNA of the CDR3 is TGTGCCAGCAGCCCGCCGAACGGGGGAAATGAGCAGTTCTTC.

The chain employs TRBV5-1 and TRBJ2-1; 9 bases are a match to TRBD2. The CDR3 is made up of 16 amino acids. Trimming cost V 5 bases and J 0 bases; bases outside gene matches: 6. The germline CDR1 and CDR2 sequences are SGHRS and YFSETQ. The CDR3 loop is CASRAPSGDSYNEQFF. In DNA, the CDR3 is TGCGCCAGCAGAGCACCTAGCGGGGACTCCTACAATGAGCAGTTCTTC.

The chain couples TRBV18 to TRBJ2-2; TRBD1 aligns across 12 bases. CDR3 length: 19 amino acids. Germline CDR1 and CDR2: KGHSH and LQKENI. Unmatched junction bases numbered 15, after V lost 6 bases and J lost 4 bases. This CDR3 is CASSPRGQGAVQSTGELFF. The CDR3 DNA follows: TGTGCCAGCTCCCCCAGGGGACAGGGGGCTGTTCAGAGCACCGGGGAGCTGTTTTTT. Complete variable domain (other parts from reference TRBV18 and TRBJ2-2): NAGVMQNPRHLVRRRGQEARLRCSPMKGHSHVYWYRQLPEEGLKFMVYLQKENIIDESGMPKERFSAEFPKEGPSILRIQQVVRGDSAAYFCASSPRGQGAVQSTGELFFGEGSRLTVL.

The gene calls are TRBV9 and TRBJ2-3; 7 positions agree with TRBD2. The germline V gene has CDR1 SGDLS and CDR2 YYNGEE. With 0 bases clipped from V and 4 bases from J, the junction kept 8 bases outside the gene matches. The CDR3 is made up of 16 amino acids. The CDR3 reads CASSVGRGAGADTQYF. DNA of the CDR3: TGTGCCAGCAGCGTAGGACGCGGGGCGGGGGCAGATACGCAGTATTTT. The full variable domain, with the rest looked up from reference TRBV9 and TRBJ2-3, is DSGVTQTPKHLITATGQRVTLRCSPRSGDLSVYWYQQSLDQGLQFLIQYYNGEERAKGNILERFSAQQFPDLHSELNLSSLELGDSALYFCASSVGRGAGADTQYFGPGTRLTVL.

With respect to this clone: The same CDR3 can be traced to other DNA sequences in this sample. The CDR3 nucleotides read TGCGCCAGCAGCCTAAGGACTGAGCGAAATTCACCCCTCCACTTT. Translation: CASSLRTERNSPLHF. The rearrangement joins TRBV5-1 to TRBJ1-6; no clear D gene. Trimming stripped 4 bases from V and 7 bases from J, with 15 bases between. The germline gives CDR1 SGHRS, CDR2 YFSETQ. This CDR3 is built from 15 residues.

The CDR3 spells CASSPESGKTGELFF. In nucleotides, the CDR3 is TGTGCCAGCTCACCAGAGTCGGGCAAGACCGGGGAGCTGTTTTTT. V usage is TRBV18 and J usage is TRBJ2-2, with unresolved D. CDR3 size: 15 residues. Germline loops: CDR1 KGHSH, CDR2 LQKENI. V was cut by 2 bases and J by 5 bases, with 12 bases left in between.

The V gene is TRBV7-2, the J gene TRBJ1-3, with D uncertain. The V end lost 5 bases, the J end lost 2 bases, and 10 bases lay between the germline ends. The CDR3 covers 14 residues. In germline, CDR1 is SGHTA, CDR2 FQGNSA. CDR3 amino acids: CASSRSRAGNTIYF. The CDR3 DNA reads TGTGCCAGCAGCCGGTCTCGGGCTGGAAACACCATATATTTT.

V gene TRBV5-4 combines with J gene TRBJ1-2; D is perhaps TRBD1 (6 bases). V was cut by 2 bases and J by 7 bases, with 18 bases left in between. CDR3 length: 15 amino acids. The germline V gene has CDR1 SGHNT and CDR2 YYREEE (reference sequence). In DNA, the CDR3 is TGTGCCAGCAGCTTCCCGGCCGGACAGCAGGTTGGCTACACCTTC. This translates into CASSFPAGQQVGYTF.

The chain links TRBV9 to TRBJ2-3, with D perhaps matching TRBD1 (5 bases). The germline gives CDR1 SGDLS, CDR2 YYNGEE. V lost 0 bases to trimming and J lost 2 bases, with 10 bases between them. This CDR3 comprises 15 residues. CDR3 nucleotide sequence: TGTGCCAGCAGCGTAGCACAGGCCTACACAGATACGCAGTATTTT. Its translation is CASSVAQAYTDTQYF.

The V and J genes are TRBV27 and TRBJ2-1; 12 nucleotides match TRBD2. The junction had 9 bases not matched to a gene; V was cut back by 6 bases and J by 3 bases. Germline V gene data show CDR1 as MNHEY and CDR2 as SMNVEV (reference sequence). The CDR3 runs to 17 residues. CDR3 amino acids: CASSTFMTSGGYNEQFF. The CDR3 region has the DNA TGTGCCAGCAGCACTTTTATGACTAGCGGGGGCTACAATGAGCAGTTCTTC.

The chain carries TRBV29-1 and TRBJ2-6; D gene ambiguous. Between the trimmed V and J ends, which lost 3 bases and 0 bases, there was a span of 3 bases. Germline V gene lookup returns CDR1 SQVTM and CDR2 ANQGSEA. The CDR3 runs to 13 residues. The CDR3 nucleotides are TGCAGCGTTGAGCTCTCTGGGGCCAACGTCCTGACTTTC. Translation: CSVELSGANVLTF.

This chain links TRBV30 with TRBJ2-7; tentatively, D is TRBD1 (6 bases). The CDR3 covers 14 residues. Per germline, CDR1 GTSNPN and CDR2 SVGIG (reference sequence). V was shortened by 4 bases and J by 1 base, with 14 bases between the two germline ends. CDR3 sequence: CAWNPGTPSYEQYF. CDR3 nucleotide sequence: TGTGCCTGGAACCCCGGGACACCATCCTACGAGCAGTACTTC.